The following is a TCR beta chain sequence with its context. The antigen remains unidentified. This sample was included in a study of shared clonotypes between healthy human individuals. On the study more broadly: Donors had three CD4 naive, three CD4 memory, two CD8 naive and one CD8 memory plate apiece. General study findings and limits: The four-donor shared clonotypes exceeded non-shared clonotypes in generation probability, with non-shared ones scoring lower. The represented genetic and exposure-history diversity was limited by the small number of donors.

The repertoire was sequenced with immunoSEQ multiplex PCR; TCRdb's copy has only in-frame clones and lacks some. The sample shows some 1.5 million clones, approximately 96% of them seen only once. A split of CD4+ cells into CD45RA+ naive and CD45RA-negative memory subsets was performed. The source of this sequence is a man aged 25-40 years in good health. The source material was naive CD4+ T cells sorted from blood. The sample's subset: CD45RA+ positively selected.

This CDR3 is CSVVPGFSGRAPYNEQFF. The CDR3 nucleotides read TGCAGCGTTGTCCCGGGGTTTAGCGGGAGGGCTCCCTACAATGAGCAGTTCTTC. This chain uses TRBV29-1 with TRBJ2-1, with 11 bases that match TRBD2. Germline values: CDR1 SQVTM, CDR2 ANQGSEA. The trim removed 4 bases at V and 2 bases at J, leaving 13 bases unmatched. CDR3 length equals 18 residues.